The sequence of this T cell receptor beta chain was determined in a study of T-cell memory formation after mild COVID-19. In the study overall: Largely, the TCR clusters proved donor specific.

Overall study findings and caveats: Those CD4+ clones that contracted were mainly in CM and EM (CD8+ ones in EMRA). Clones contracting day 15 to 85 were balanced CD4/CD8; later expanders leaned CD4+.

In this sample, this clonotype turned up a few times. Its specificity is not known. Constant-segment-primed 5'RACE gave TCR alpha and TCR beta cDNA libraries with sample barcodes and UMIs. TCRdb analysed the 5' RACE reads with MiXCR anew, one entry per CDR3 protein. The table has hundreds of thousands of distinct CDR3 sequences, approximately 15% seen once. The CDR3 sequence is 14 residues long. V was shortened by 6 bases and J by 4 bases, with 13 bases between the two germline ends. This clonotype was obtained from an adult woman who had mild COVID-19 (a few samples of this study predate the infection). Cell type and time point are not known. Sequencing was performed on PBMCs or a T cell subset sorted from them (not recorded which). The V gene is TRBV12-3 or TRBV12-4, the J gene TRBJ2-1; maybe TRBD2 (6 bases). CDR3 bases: TGTGCCAGCAGATGGACTACCCGATACAATGAGCAGTTCTTC. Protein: CASRWTTRYNEQFF.